This passage covers 22 T cell receptor beta chains from one sample sequenced in a study of OX40 agonist ivuxolimab in advanced cancers. Data came from immunoSEQ multiplex PCR; TCRdb stores just in-frame clones and leaves some out. Seen here are some 10,000 clones, roughly 64% observed once, and the top ten hold 26%. This sample comprised CD4+ or CD8+ T cells sorted from blood, obtained in a trial of the OX40 agonist ivuxolimab. The receptors were gathered from an adult with an advanced solid tumor such as melanoma, head and neck, liver or kidney cancer.

The chain is built from TRBV11-3 and TRBJ2-3, with 8 positions matching TRBD1. CDR1 is SGHNT and CDR2 is YENEEA in the germline V gene. The CDR3 is made up of 16 amino acids. After removal of 4 bases from V and 1 base from J, the junction contained 7 bases not matched to a gene. Here the CDR3 DNA reads TGTGCCAGCAGCTCTTGGACAGGGACGGGCACAGATACGCAGTATTTT. Protein sequence: CASSSWTGTGTDTQYF.

This chain connects TRBV6-4 to TRBJ2-1; a weak D match, TRBD2 (6 bases). Germline V gene data show CDR1 as MRHNA and CDR2 as SNTAGT. The CDR3 totals 15 residues. The ends were cut back, 2 bases at V and 6 bases at J, with 14 bases in the middle. DNA for the CDR3: TGTGCCAGCAGTGACGTCGGGACTGGTATCAATGAGCAGTTCTTC. Its translation is CASSDVGTGINEQFF.

The chain carries TRBV18 and TRBJ2-7; the D gene is possibly TRBD1 (6 bases). V was trimmed by 5 bases and J by 2 bases, leaving 10 bases between them. The germline V gene has CDR1 KGHSH and CDR2 LQKENI. This CDR3 contains 13 residues. The CDR3 reads CASSFNRAYEQYF. DNA of the CDR3: TGTGCCAGCTCATTTAACAGGGCCTACGAGCAGTACTTC. Supplemented by reference TRBV18 and TRBJ2-7, the full variable domain reads NAGVMQNPRHLVRRRGQEARLRCSPMKGHSHVYWYRQLPEEGLKFMVYLQKENIIDESGMPKERFSAEFPKEGPSILRIQQVVRGDSAAYFCASSFNRAYEQYFGPGTRLTVT.

The V and J genes are TRBV29-1 and TRBJ1-2; tentatively, D is TRBD1 (6 bases). The V and J ends lost 2 bases and 4 bases respectively, with 11 bases between them. The CDR3 has 13 residues. In germline, CDR1 is SQVTM, CDR2 ANQGSEA. The CDR3 DNA is TGCAGCGTTGAAAGCGTGGACAGCTATGGCTACACCTTC. This codes for CSVESVDSYGYTF.

The V gene is TRBV4-1, the J gene TRBJ2-5; D gene ambiguous. Germline V gives CDR1 MGHRA, CDR2 YSYEKL. The V end lost 1 base, the J end lost 1 base, and 7 bases lay between the germline ends. CDR3 size: 14 residues. The CDR3 DNA is TGCGCCAGCAGCCAAGTGGGCGGCCAAGAGACCCAGTACTTC. It is translated as CASSQVGGQETQYF.

J is TRBJ2-5 and V is TRBV10-3; TRBD1 aligns across 9 bases. The CDR3 spans 16 residues. Germline trimming cut 0 bases from V and 5 bases from J; bases unmatched to any gene: 7. From germline, CDR1 is ENHRY and CDR2 SYGVKD. The CDR3 loop is CAISESSRQGGETQYF. The CDR3, as DNA: TGTGCCATCAGTGAGTCGAGTAGACAGGGGGGGGAGACCCAGTACTTC.

The chain couples TRBV11-2 to TRBJ2-7; D is undetermined. V shed 5 bases and J shed 1 base, with 9 bases lying between them. CDR1 and CDR2 (germline): SGHAT, FQNNGV. The length of the CDR3 is 13 residues. The CDR3 loop is CASSPRPSYEQYF. The DNA for the CDR3 is TGTGCCAGCAGCCCCCGGCCTTCCTACGAGCAGTACTTC.

CDR3 DNA sequence: TGTGCCAGCAGCTTGGCGACGGGGAACACTGAAGCTTTCTTT. Protein product: CASSLATGNTEAFF. This sequence joins TRBV5-6 and TRBJ1-1, with no clear D. V was cut by 0 bases and J by 1 base, with 7 bases left in between. Germline V CDR1 and CDR2: SGHDT, YYEEEE. CDR3 length: 14 amino acids.

The rearrangement uses TRBV28 and TRBJ1-6; D is unresolved. Per germline, CDR1 MDHEN and CDR2 SYDVKM. The V end lost 6 bases, the J end lost 9 bases, and 18 bases lay between the germline ends. The CDR3 consists of 15 residues. The CDR3 is CASSWPGRESSPLHF. CDR3 bases: TGTGCCAGCAGCTGGCCCGGACGGGAGAGTTCACCCCTCCACTTT.

This clone is medium-sized. CDR3 sequence reads: CASSDRDSGELFF. The CDR3 DNA reads as TGTGCCAGCAGTGACAGGGATTCCGGGGAGCTGTTTTTT. The chain has TRBV6-4 and TRBJ2-2; D is unclear. The CDR3 is 13 amino acids. The V end was cut by 2 bases, the J end by 6 bases, with 7 bases between. The germline V gene encodes CDR1 MRHNA and CDR2 SNTAGT.

The table lists this clone with a count of one. This chain connects TRBV4-3 to TRBJ2-3, with 10 bases fitting TRBD2. The CDR3 totals 18 residues. Germline V lookup: CDR1 LGHNA, CDR2 YSLEER. V shed 1 base, J shed 1 base, and the junction held 8 bases outside the gene matches. The DNA of the CDR3 is TGCGCCAGCAGCCAAGCCGGAGCGGGAGGGCTCGGCACAGATACGCAGTATTTT. Translating gives CASSQAGAGGLGTDTQYF.

This clone occurred a few times. The V gene is TRBV7-2, the J gene TRBJ2-7; the D gene is possibly TRBD2 (6 bases). CDR3 size: 14 residues. Trimming shortened V by 3 bases and J by 2 bases, and 11 bases separated the two germline ends. The germline V gene has CDR1 SGHTA and CDR2 FQGNSA. CDR3 residues: CASSLEGFTYEQYF. The CDR3 nucleotides read TGTGCCAGCAGCTTGGAGGGTTTCACCTACGAGCAGTACTTC. The whole variable domain, filled in from reference TRBV7-2 and TRBJ2-7, reads GAGVSQSPSNKVTEKGKDVELRCDPISGHTALYWYRQSLGQGLEFLIYFQGNSAPDKSGLPSDRFSAERTGGSVSTLTIQRTQQEDSAVYLCASSLEGFTYEQYFGPGTRLTVT.

This clone was detected only a few times. The chain has TRBV19 and TRBJ2-1, with TRBD1 as a possible D gene (6 bases). With 5 bases removed from V and 3 bases from J, the gap between germline ends came to 11 bases. Germline CDR1 LNHDA, CDR2 SQIVND (reference sequence). The CDR3 is 14 residues long. The CDR3 region is CASSLRDNYNEQFF. The CDR3 region has the DNA TGTGCCAGTAGTCTCCGGGACAACTACAATGAGCAGTTCTTC.

V gene TRBV7-9 combines with J gene TRBJ2-1; D is uncertain. The V end was cut by 1 base, the J end by 2 bases, with 9 bases between. The CDR3 consists of 15 residues. CDR1 and CDR2 from the germline V gene are SEHNR and FQNEAQ (reference sequence). CDR3 DNA sequence: TGTGCCAGCAGCTTAGGGCCCCTGGCCTACAATGAGCAGTTCTTC. It is translated as CASSLGPLAYNEQFF. The full variable domain, with the rest looked up from reference TRBV7-9 and TRBJ2-1, is DTGVSQNPRHKITKRGQNVTFRCDPISEHNRLYWYRQTLGQGPEFLTYFQNEAQLEKSRLLSDRFSAERPKGSFSTLEIQRTEQGDSAMYLCASSLGPLAYNEQFFGPGTRLTVL.

The chain carries TRBV7-6 and TRBJ2-7, with D perhaps TRBD2 (6 bases). Germline V gene sequence: CDR1 SGHVS, CDR2 FNYEAQ. The length of the CDR3 is 15 residues. The V end lost 1 base, the J end lost 0 bases, and 10 bases lay between the germline ends. The CDR3 nucleotides read TGTGCCAGCAGCTTAGGGGGAGGCTCCTCCTACGAGCAGTACTTC. Protein sequence: CASSLGGGSSYEQYF. The variable domain in full, with the rest retrieved from reference TRBV7-6 and TRBJ2-7, is GAGVSQSPRYKVTKRGQDVALRCDPISGHVSLYWYRQALGQGPEFLTYFNYEAQQDKSGLPNDRFSAERPEGSISTLTIQRTEQRDSAMYRCASSLGGGSSYEQYFGPGTRLTVT.

The sample holds a few counts of this clone. A far larger clone is just one base off, so this is likely a read error. The rearrangement joins TRBV5-1 to TRBJ2-7, with D possibly TRBD2 on 7 matching bases. This CDR3 region has 13 residues. Germline V gene sequence: CDR1 SGHRS, CDR2 YFSETQ. The V end was cut by 5 bases, the J end by 3 bases, with 12 bases between. The CDR3 nucleotides read TGCGCCAGCAGGGGCGGGGGCGGCTACGAGCAGTACTTC. Translated, it gives CASRGGGGYEQYF. The full variable domain, its missing parts supplied by reference TRBV5-1 and TRBJ2-7, is KAGVTQTPRYLIKTRGQQVTLSCSPISGHRSVSWYQQTPGQGLQFLFEYFSETQRNKGNFPGRFSGRQFSNSRSEMNVSTLELGDSALYLCASRGGGGYEQYFGPGTRLTVT.

CDR3 nucleotides: TGTGCCAGTTCTCCGTTGGGCGGTAACCCTAGCGAGTTCTTC. Translated, it gives CASSPLGGNPSEFF. The rearrangement joins TRBV6-5 to TRBJ2-1, with D possibly matching TRBD2 (6 bases). V was pared by 9 bases and J by 14 bases, with 26 bases between. Germline V gives CDR1 MNHEY, CDR2 SVGAGI. The CDR3 length is 14 residues.

The chain carries TRBV13 and TRBJ1-2; D remains unclear. Germline V gene sequence: CDR1 PRHDT, CDR2 FYEKMQ (reference sequence). The CDR3 extends over 16 amino acids. Trimming pared 0 bases from V and 2 bases from J, leaving 13 bases between. In DNA form, the CDR3 reads TGTGCCAGCAGCTTAGGCCGCGCCCTAGGAAACTATGGCTACACCTTC. Translated: CASSLGRALGNYGYTF.

In this sample, this clone turned up a few times. The J gene is TRBJ2-5, the V gene TRBV4-1, with unresolved D. The V end lost 1 base, the J end lost 3 bases, and 12 bases lay between the germline ends. This CDR3 is 15 amino acids long. Germline-derived CDR1 and CDR2 are MGHRA and YSYEKL. CDR3 loop: CASSQVGRWEETQYF. DNA of the CDR3: TGCGCCAGCAGCCAAGTCGGTAGGTGGGAAGAGACCCAGTACTTC.

The count of this clone is one. This chain joins TRBV29-1 and TRBJ2-7; TRBD2 matches at 12 bases. Losses at the gene ends were 7 bases for V and 5 bases for J; bases not matched to a gene: 21. Germline values: CDR1 SQVTM, CDR2 ANQGSEA. The CDR3 extends over 18 amino acids. In DNA, the CDR3 is TGCAGCGCCGGGACAGTAAGGACTAGCGGGACTACTAAGAACGAGCAGTACTTC. Translating it yields CSAGTVRTSGTTKNEQYF.

With respect to this clone: The same CDR3 also results from other DNA sequences found in this sample. The CDR3 nucleotides are TGTGCCAGTAGTATCGGGCTCGGGGAGCTGTTTTTT. It codes for CASSIGLGELFF. The chain joins TRBV19 to TRBJ2-2, with D unclear. Germline-derived CDR1 and CDR2 are LNHDA and SQIVND (reference sequence). The CDR3 covers 12 residues. Trimming left V 3 bases short and J 7 bases short, with 6 bases between.

The count of this clone is one. J is TRBJ2-7 and V is TRBV7-2, with TRBD1 matching 7 bases. The CDR3 consists of 14 residues. Trimming took 2 bases from V and 2 from J; bases not matched to a gene: 3. Germline V CDR1 and CDR2: SGHTA, FQGNSA. CDR3 bases: TGTGCCAGCAGCTTAAGGGACAGCACCTACGAGCAGTACTTC. This encodes CASSLRDSTYEQYF.